This TCR beta chain was documented in a study of T cell responses to AZD1222 COVID-19 vaccine. In the case of this clone: What it recognizes is unknown.

Study outcomes and limitations: Among spike-specific TCRs, nearly half reportedly target unmutated variant regions.

Assay: immunoSEQ multiplex PCR; the TCRdb copy retains only in-frame clones and omits some. This table holds around 150,000 clones, roughly 90% found once. The CDR3 is 14 residues long. V trimming: 3 bases; J trimming: 5 bases; junction bases outside the gene matches: 4. CDR1 is GTSNPN, CDR2 SVGIG, per germline (reference sequence). This clonotype was obtained from an adult in good health. The chain has TRBV30 and TRBJ1-5; TRBD1 aligns across 10 bases. Source: peripheral blood, taken on day 0 of AZD1222 vaccination. This CDR3 is CAWRDRGFYQPQHF. The DNA of the CDR3 is TGTGCCTGGAGGGACAGGGGGTTCTATCAGCCCCAGCATTTT.